The clone carrying this TCR beta chain was recorded a few times. Its target is unknown. The data derive from a study of blood T cells in healthy people across ages. Regarding the study as a whole: Whereas aged donors had fewer naive CD4+ cells, long-lived donors had more of them and higher diversity.

The CDR3 is 14 amino acids. Per germline, CDR1 LNHNV and CDR2 YYDKDF (reference sequence). A J-beta primer mix and a sample-barcoded 5' primer were used in a second PCR of about 6 to 12 cycles. Each cDNA molecule received a tag from a template-switch adaptor that had 12 random nucleotides. From the 5' RACE reads, TCRdb called clonotypes with MiXCR, one entry per CDR3 protein. The sample contains approximately 400,000 distinct CDR3 sequences, about 49% of which appear only once. Sequencing input: blood. The chain employs TRBV15 and TRBJ2-7; D not certain. The tail of the sequence fits TRBJ2-5 better, so the J call may be wrong. The source is a man in his sixties in good health. This CDR3 reads CATAPGNLQETQYF. CDR3 bases: TGTGCCACCGCCCCAGGAAACCTCCAAGAGACCCAGTACTTC.